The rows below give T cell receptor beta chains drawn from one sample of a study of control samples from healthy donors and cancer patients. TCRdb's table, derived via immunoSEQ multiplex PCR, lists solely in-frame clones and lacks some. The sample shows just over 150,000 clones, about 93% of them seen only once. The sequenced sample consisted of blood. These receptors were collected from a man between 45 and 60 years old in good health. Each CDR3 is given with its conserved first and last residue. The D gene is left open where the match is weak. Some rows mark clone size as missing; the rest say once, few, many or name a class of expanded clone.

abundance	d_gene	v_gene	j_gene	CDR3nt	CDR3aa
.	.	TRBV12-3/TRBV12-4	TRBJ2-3	TGTGCCAGCAAATCAGATACGCAGTATTTT	CASKSDTQYF
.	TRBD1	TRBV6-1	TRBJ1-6	TGTGCCAGCAGTGCCGCCCCCAGGGGGCGAAATTCACCCCTCCACTTT	CASSAAPRGRNSPLHF
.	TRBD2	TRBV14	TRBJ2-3	TGTGCCAGCAGCCCCCGACTAGCGGGAGTGGCAGATACGCAGTATTTT	CASSPRLAGVADTQYF
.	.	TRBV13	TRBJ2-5	TGTGCCAGCAGCTTCAGCGCGGACCAAGAGACCCAGTACTTC	CASSFSADQETQYF
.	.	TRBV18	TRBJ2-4	TGTGCCAGCTCACCACCTTCTAGTATGCCCAACATTCAGTACTTC	CASSPPSSMPNIQYF
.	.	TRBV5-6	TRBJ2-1	TGTGCCAGCAGCTTTCAGACCTCTTGGGCTGAGCAGTTCTTC	CASSFQTSWAEQFF
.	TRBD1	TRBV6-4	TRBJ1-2	TGTGCCAGCAGCACCGGGACAGGGGTCGGCTACACCTTC	CASSTGTGVGYTF
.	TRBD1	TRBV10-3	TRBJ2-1	TGTGCCATCAGGCCCGACAGGGGAAATGAGCAGTTCTTC	CAIRPDRGNEQFF
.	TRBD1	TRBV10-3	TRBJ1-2	TGTGCCATCAGTGGGACAGGGTCTTTAGGCTACACCTTC	CAISGTGSLGYTF
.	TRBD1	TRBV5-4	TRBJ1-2	TGTGCCAGCAGCTTGGCCCTAGGACAGGGGTCCTATGGCTACACCTTC	CASSLALGQGSYGYTF
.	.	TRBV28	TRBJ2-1	TGTGCCAGCAGTTTTGAGGGCAGGGAGACCTACAATGAGCAGTTCTTC	CASSFEGRETYNEQFF
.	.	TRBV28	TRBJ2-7	TGTGCCAGCAGTTTTCATCGTCCCAGCTCCTACGAGCAGTACTTC	CASSFHRPSSYEQYF
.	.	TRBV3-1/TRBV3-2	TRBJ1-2	TGTGCCAGCAGCCCCGGTATCCAGGGTGTAGGCTACACCTTC	CASSPGIQGVGYTF
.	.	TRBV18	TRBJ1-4	TGTGCCAGCTCACCACCGGGCAGCAATGAAAAACTGTTTTTT	CASSPPGSNEKLFF
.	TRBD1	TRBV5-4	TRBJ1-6	TGTGCCAGCAGCTCGGACAGGGCAAGCCTTAATAATTCACCCCTCCACTTT	CASSSDRASLNNSPLHF
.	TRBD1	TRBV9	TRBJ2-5	TGTGCCAGCAGCCAACAGGGGAGTCGGGAGACCCAGTACTTC	CASSQQGSRETQYF
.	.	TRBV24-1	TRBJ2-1	TGTGCCACCAGTGATTTCACTGGGGAAAATGAGCAGTTCTTC	CATSDFTGENEQFF
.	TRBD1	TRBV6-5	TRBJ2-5	TGTGCCAGCAGGGCGGGACAGGGGGTTCAAGAGACCCAGTACTTC	CASRAGQGVQETQYF
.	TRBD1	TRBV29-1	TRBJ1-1	TGCAGCACCCACAGGGGCCCGAACACTGAAGCTTTCTTT	CSTHRGPNTEAFF
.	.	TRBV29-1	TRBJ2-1	TGCAGCGTTGAGGGGGCACGAGCGGGACCGTACCCGGAGCAGTTCTTC	CSVEGARAGPYPEQFF
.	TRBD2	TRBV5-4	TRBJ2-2	TGTGCCAGCAGCTTGCCGGGACTAGCGTCGAGCGGGGAGCTGTTTTTT	CASSLPGLASSGELFF
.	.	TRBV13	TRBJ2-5	TGTGCCAGCAGCCCGCGGTACTGGGGCCAAGAGACCCAGTACTTC	CASSPRYWGQETQYF
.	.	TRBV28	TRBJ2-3	TGTGCCAGCAGTTGGGACGGACTCACAGATACGCAGTATTTT	CASSWDGLTDTQYF
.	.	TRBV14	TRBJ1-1	TGTGCCAGCAGCCCCTGGGCCGGGGGCGGCACTGAAGCTTTCTTT	CASSPWAGGGTEAFF
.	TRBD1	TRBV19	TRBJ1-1	TGTGCCAGTAGTGACAGGGACACTGAAGCTTTCTTT	CASSDRDTEAFF
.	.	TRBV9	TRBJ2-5	TGTGCCAGCAGCGTCGGTATTGGGGGTTCGGAGACCCAGTACTTC	CASSVGIGGSETQYF
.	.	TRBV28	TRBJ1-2	TGTGCCAGCAGTTTAGGCCGCCAGGGCTACACCTTC	CASSLGRQGYTF
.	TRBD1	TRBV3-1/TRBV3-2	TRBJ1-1	TGTGCCAGCAGCCAAACCAGGGGGTGGAACACTGAAGCTTTCTTT	CASSQTRGWNTEAFF
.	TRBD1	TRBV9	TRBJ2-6	TGTGCCAGCAGCGCCCCCCCGGGACAGGGGATCTCTGGGGCCAACGTCCTGACTTTC	CASSAPPGQGISGANVLTF
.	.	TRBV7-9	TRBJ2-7	TGTGCCAGCAGCTCCACGGGCGACGAGCAGTACTTC	CASSSTGDEQYF
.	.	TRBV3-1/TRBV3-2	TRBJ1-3	TGTGCCAGCAGCCCCGACGAGGGAAACACCATATATTTT	CASSPDEGNTIYF
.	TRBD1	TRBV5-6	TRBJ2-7	TGTGCCAGCAGCAGGGACAGGGGCCACGAGCAGTACTTC	CASSRDRGHEQYF
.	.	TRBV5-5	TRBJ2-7	TGTGCCAGCAGCTTGGAAAGGGACCGCTCCACCTACGAGCAGTACTTC	CASSLERDRSTYEQYF
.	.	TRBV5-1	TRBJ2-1	TGCGCCAGCAGCCGCGACAGCTCCTACAATGAGCAGTTCTTC	CASSRDSSYNEQFF
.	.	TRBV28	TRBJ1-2	TGTGCCAGCAGTCCCGGGACACCTAACTATGGCTACACCTTC	CASSPGTPNYGYTF
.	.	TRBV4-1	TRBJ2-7	TGCGCCAGCAGCCAAGCCTGGACACGGGACTACGAGCAGTACTTC	CASSQAWTRDYEQYF
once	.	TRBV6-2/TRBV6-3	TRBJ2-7	TGTGCCAGCAGTTACGGTGGGCGGTTCCCCTACGAGCAGTACTTC	CASSYGGRFPYEQYF
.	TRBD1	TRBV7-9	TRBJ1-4	TGTGCCAGCAGGCCTACAGGGGGTGAAAAACTGTTTTTT	CASRPTGGEKLFF
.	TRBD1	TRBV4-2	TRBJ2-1	TGTGCCAGCAGCCGCGACAGGGGGCTCTACAATGAGCAGTTCTTC	CASSRDRGLYNEQFF
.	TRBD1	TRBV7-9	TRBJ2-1	TGTGCCAGCAGCGCGGGACAGGGGATCTACAATGAGCAGTTCTTC	CASSAGQGIYNEQFF
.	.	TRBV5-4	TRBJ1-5	TGTGCCAGCAGCCTCGACGGCAATCAGCCCCAGCATTTT	CASSLDGNQPQHF
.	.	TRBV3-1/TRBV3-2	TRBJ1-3	TGTGCCAGCAGCCAAGTCGGGGACAGAAACACCATATATTTT	CASSQVGDRNTIYF
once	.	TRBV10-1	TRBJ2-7	TGCGCCAGCACCTTGAACCCGAAGCAGTACTTC	CASTLNPKQYF
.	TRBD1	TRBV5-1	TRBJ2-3	TGCGCCAGCAGCAAGGACAGGGGAAATACGCAGTATTTT	CASSKDRGNTQYF
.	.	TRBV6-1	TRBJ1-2	TGTGCCAGCAGTGAAGGGGGAGGACGCCTCTATGGCTACACCTTC	CASSEGGGRLYGYTF
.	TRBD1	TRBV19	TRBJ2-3	TGTGCCAGTAGTATAGACCGACAGGGGGCAGGCACAGATACGCAGTATTTT	CASSIDRQGAGTDTQYF
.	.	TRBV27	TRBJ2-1	TGTGCCAGCAGCGTGAGGTTGACCAATGAGCAGTTCTTC	CASSVRLTNEQFF
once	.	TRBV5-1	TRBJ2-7	TGCGCCAGCAGCGGACGGCGGGACCCGTACGAGCAGTACTTC	CASSGRRDPYEQYF
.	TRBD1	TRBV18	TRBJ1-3	TGTGCCAGCTCACCAGGGGACAGGGGGCCCGGAAACACCATATATTTT	CASSPGDRGPGNTIYF
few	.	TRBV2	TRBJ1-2	TGTGCCAGCAGTGGGGGGCGAGAATATGGCTACACCTTC	CASSGGREYGYTF
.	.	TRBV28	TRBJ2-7	TGTGCCAGCAGTTTTATCCACAGCAGAATACGCTCCTACGAGCAGTACTTC	CASSFIHSRIRSYEQYF
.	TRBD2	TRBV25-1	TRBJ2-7	TGTGCCAGCGCCCGTAGCGGGAGCGGGTACGAGCAGTACTTC	CASARSGSGYEQYF
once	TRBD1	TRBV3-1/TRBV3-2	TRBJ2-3	TGTGCCAGCAGCCCGAGGACAGGGGGCGCCTCCGATACGCAGTATTTT	CASSPRTGGASDTQYF
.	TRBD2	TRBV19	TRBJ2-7	TGTGCCAGTAGTACGGGACTAGCGGGAGTGGTGCAGTACTTC	CASSTGLAGVVQYF
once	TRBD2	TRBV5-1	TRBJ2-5	TGCGCCAGCAGCTTGGGTGCTAGCGGGCAAGAAGAGACCCAGTACTTC	CASSLGASGQEETQYF
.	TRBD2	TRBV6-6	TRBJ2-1	TGTGCCAGCACCGACAGGACTAGCGGACTGGTCATTGAGCAGTTCTTC	CASTDRTSGLVIEQFF
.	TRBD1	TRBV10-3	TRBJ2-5	TGTGCCATCAGTGATCACGGGACAGCTGGGGAGACCCAGTACTTC	CAISDHGTAGETQYF